These 17 T cell receptor beta chains were all obtained from the same sample, sequenced in a study of blood T cell repertoires in COVID-19 (dated by TCRdb to the early 2020s). Receptors were amplified or captured by the immunoSEQ multiplex PCR assay. The source is immuneACCESS, and TCRdb retained only in-frame sequences with V and J called. Part of the clones is not carried over; for the studies checked, unresolved V genes explain less than half of this, and the remainder is unexplained. Recorded for this sample are over 25,000 clones; roughly 79% of them occurred a single time. Of the sample, around 16% falls within the top ten clones. Material: peripheral blood. The source of these receptors is an elderly man with active or convalescent COVID-19.

In its sample, this clone was seen a few times. The V and J genes are TRBV19 and TRBJ2-7; 8 nucleotides line up with TRBD1. The V segment lost 5 bases and the J segment 6 bases; nucleotides outside the gene matches: 12. Germline CDR1 LNHDA, CDR2 SQIVND (reference sequence). The CDR3 has 15 residues. CDR3 in amino acids: CASSVPGQVFGEQYF. CDR3 DNA: TGTGCCAGTAGTGTCCCGGGACAGGTCTTTGGCGAGCAGTACTTC.

This clone was seen just once. The rearrangement uses TRBV19 and TRBJ1-4; TRBD1 aligns across 8 bases. The CDR3 has 14 amino acids. Germline trimming cut 6 bases from V and 2 bases from J; bases unmatched to any gene: 2. CDR1 is LNHDA and CDR2 is SQIVND in the germline V gene (reference sequence). CDR3 protein: CASRDRATNEKLFF. CDR3 nucleotide sequence: TGTGCCAGTAGGGACAGGGCGACTAATGAAAAACTGTTTTTT.

This clone appeared once. V usage is TRBV28 and J usage is TRBJ2-7; 12 bases match TRBD2. J was trimmed by 6 bases and V by 4 bases; bases with no gene match: 7. CDR3 length: 15 amino acids. Germline lookup yields CDR1 MDHEN and CDR2 SYDVKM. CDR3 sequence (DNA): TGTGCCAGCAGTTCCCCGGGACTAGCGGGCGGCGAGCAGTACTTC. It specifies CASSSPGLAGGEQYF.

V usage is TRBV12-3 or TRBV12-4 and J usage is TRBJ1-5; D gene ambiguous. Deletions cut 7 bases from V and 9 bases from J, with 13 bases between. This CDR3 spans 12 amino acids. DNA for the CDR3: TGTGCCAGCAACGCGGTGGGTCGGCCCCAGCATTTT. It translates to CASNAVGRPQHF.

The J gene is TRBJ1-2, the V gene TRBV15; D uncertain. The CDR3 covers 14 residues. Germline CDR1 is LNHNV and CDR2 is YYDKDF (reference sequence). V was trimmed by 4 bases and J by 8 bases, leaving 17 bases between them. The CDR3 is CATSTRTSMGGYTF. The CDR3 DNA reads as TGTGCCACCAGCACCAGGACTTCTATGGGAGGCTACACCTTC.

The V and J genes are TRBV19 and TRBJ2-1; TRBD1 matches 7 bases. The CDR3 has 14 residues. Germline CDR1 and CDR2: LNHDA and SQIVND (reference sequence). V was pared by 3 bases and J by 3 bases, with 2 bases of the junction left unmatched. CDR3 amino acids: CASSIRTGYNEQFF. DNA for the CDR3: TGTGCCAGTAGTATTCGGACAGGCTACAATGAGCAGTTCTTC.

V gene TRBV5-1 combines with J gene TRBJ2-1, with a possible D match to TRBD1 (6 bases). CDR3 length: 15 amino acids. V lost 7 bases, J lost 8 bases, and 22 bases lay in between. Germline assignment: CDR1 SGHRS and CDR2 YFSETQ. CDR3 residues: CASFRDTRTWDEQFF. As DNA, the CDR3 is TGCGCCAGCTTCCGGGACACCCGTACATGGGATGAGCAGTTCTTC.

The gene calls are TRBV14 and TRBJ1-1, with 7 bases aligning to TRBD1. Germline values: CDR1 SGHDN, CDR2 FVKESK. The ends lost 1 base at V and 7 bases at J; junction bases unmatched: 3. The CDR3 is made up of 13 amino acids. For the CDR3, the DNA is TGTGCCAGCAGCCAAGTCCGGGACAGTGAAGCTTTCTTT. Its translation: CASSQVRDSEAFF.

The chain joins TRBV6-2 or TRBV6-3 to TRBJ1-4; 7 bases map to TRBD1. CDR1 and CDR2 from the germline V gene are MNHEY and SVGEGT. CDR3 length: 16 residues. After removal of 4 bases from V and 4 bases from J, the junction contained 9 bases not matched to a gene. The CDR3 is CASSSVPGQLNEKLFF. CDR3 nucleotide sequence: TGTGCCAGCAGTTCCGTCCCGGGACAGCTTAATGAAAAACTGTTTTTT.

In its sample, this clone ranks as medium-sized. The chain joins TRBV13 to TRBJ2-1; 9 nucleotides match TRBD2. This CDR3 comprises 14 residues. Germline V lookup: CDR1 PRHDT, CDR2 FYEKMQ (reference sequence). The ends lost 8 bases at V and 10 bases at J; junction bases unmatched: 12. CDR3 residues: CASLAAGGRYEQFF. In nucleotides, the CDR3 is TGTGCCAGCCTAGCGGCGGGGGGGCGATACGAGCAGTTCTTC. The full variable domain, rest sourced from reference TRBV13 and TRBJ2-1, is AAGVIQSPRHLIKEKRETATLKCYPIPRHDTVYWYQQGPGQDPQFLISFYEKMQSDKGSIPDRFSAQQFSDYHSELNMSSLELGDSALYFCASLAAGGRYEQFFGPGTRLTVL.

The V call is TRBV27, the J call TRBJ2-1, with 11 bases matching TRBD2. Germline CDR1 and CDR2: MNHEY and SMNVEV (reference sequence). The CDR3 is made up of 15 amino acids. The V gene end was trimmed by 6 bases and the J gene end by 4 bases; junction bases not matched to a gene: 5. This CDR3 reads CASSPGTSGYNEQFF. For the CDR3, the DNA is TGTGCCAGCAGCCCCGGGACTAGCGGTTACAATGAGCAGTTCTTC.

The count of this clone is one. This CDR3 reads CASSETRNYGYTF. Here the CDR3 DNA reads TGCGCCAGCAGTGAGACCAGAAACTATGGCTACACCTTC. The chain carries TRBV10-2 and TRBJ1-2; the D is unclear. Per germline, CDR1 WSHSY and CDR2 SAAADI. The CDR3 sequence is 13 residues long. V dropped 2 bases and J dropped 2 bases, with 6 bases sitting between them.

The chain joins TRBV9 to TRBJ1-4; D is ambiguous. Trimming removed 0 bases at V and 3 bases at J, with 12 bases between. Germline V lookup: CDR1 SGDLS, CDR2 YYNGEE. The CDR3 has 16 amino acids. This CDR3 is CASSVAPSGSNEKLFF. CDR3 nucleotides: TGTGCCAGCAGCGTAGCCCCCTCGGGATCTAATGAAAAACTGTTTTTT.

The CDR3: CATSDSGQGRFEQYF. The CDR3 DNA follows: TGTGCCACCAGTGATTCGGGACAGGGGAGGTTCGAGCAGTACTTC. The J gene is TRBJ2-7, the V gene TRBV24-1, with TRBD1 matching 10 bases. CDR1 is KGHDR, CDR2 SFDVKD, per germline. The CDR3 covers 15 residues. The junction had 6 bases not matched to a gene; V was cut back by 2 bases and J by 6 bases.

The chain employs TRBV29-1 and TRBJ2-1; 7 bases align to TRBD2. Trimming took 4 bases from V and 5 from J; bases not matched to a gene: 8. CDR1 is SQVTM and CDR2 is ANQGSEA in the germline V gene. The CDR3 loop spans 14 amino acids. CDR3 coding DNA: TGCAGCGTTGCCAGACTAGCAGAAGACAATGAGCAGTTCTTC. Its protein is CSVARLAEDNEQFF.

This chain links TRBV27 with TRBJ2-1, with 12 bases that match TRBD1. Trimming removed 4 bases from V and 8 bases from J; junction bases left unmatched: 6. This CDR3 region has 15 residues. Germline loops: CDR1 MNHEY, CDR2 SMNVEV (reference sequence). CDR3 DNA sequence: TGTGCCAGCAGTTCCGCCGGGACAGGGGGCGATGAGCAGTTCTTC. This encodes CASSSAGTGGDEQFF.

J is TRBJ1-1 and V is TRBV29-1; 9 nucleotides line up with TRBD1. Germline loops: CDR1 SQVTM, CDR2 ANQGSEA. After removal of 6 bases from V and 1 base from J, the junction contained 6 bases not matched to a gene. CDR3 length: 14 amino acids. CDR3 residues: CSVAGTGQNTEAFF. Written as DNA, the CDR3 is TGCAGCGTGGCCGGGACAGGGCAGAACACTGAAGCTTTCTTT.